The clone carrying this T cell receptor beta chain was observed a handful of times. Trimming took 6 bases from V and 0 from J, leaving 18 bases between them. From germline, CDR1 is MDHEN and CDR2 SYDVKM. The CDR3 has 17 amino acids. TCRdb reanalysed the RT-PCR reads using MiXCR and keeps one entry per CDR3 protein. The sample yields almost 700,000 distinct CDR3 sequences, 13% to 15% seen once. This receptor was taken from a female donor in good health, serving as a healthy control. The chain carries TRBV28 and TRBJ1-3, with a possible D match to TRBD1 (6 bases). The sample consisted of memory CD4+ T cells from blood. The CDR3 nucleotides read TGTGCCAGCAGCAAACGCGCCGGGGGCCACTCTGGAAACACCATATATTTT. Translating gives CASSKRAGGHSGNTIYF.